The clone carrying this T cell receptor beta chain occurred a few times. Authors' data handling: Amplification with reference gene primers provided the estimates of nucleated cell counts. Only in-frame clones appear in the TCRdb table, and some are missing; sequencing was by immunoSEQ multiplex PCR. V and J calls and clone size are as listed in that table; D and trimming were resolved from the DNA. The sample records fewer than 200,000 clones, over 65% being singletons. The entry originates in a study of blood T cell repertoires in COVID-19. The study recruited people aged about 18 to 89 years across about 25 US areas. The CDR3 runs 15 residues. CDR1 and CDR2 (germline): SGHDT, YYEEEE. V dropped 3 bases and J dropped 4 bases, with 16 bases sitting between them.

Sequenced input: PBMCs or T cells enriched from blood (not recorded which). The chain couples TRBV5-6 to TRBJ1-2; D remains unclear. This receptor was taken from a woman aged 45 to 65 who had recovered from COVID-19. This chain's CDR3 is CASSSDFQTLYGYTF. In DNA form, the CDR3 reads TGTGCCAGCAGCTCCGACTTTCAGACGCTCTATGGCTACACCTTC. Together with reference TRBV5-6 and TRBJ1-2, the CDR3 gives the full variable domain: DAGVTQSPTHLIKTRGQQVTLRCSPKSGHDTVSWYQQALGQGPQFIFQYYEEEERQRGNFPDRFSGHQFPNYSSELNVNALLLGDSALYLCASSSDFQTLYGYTFGSGTRLTVV.